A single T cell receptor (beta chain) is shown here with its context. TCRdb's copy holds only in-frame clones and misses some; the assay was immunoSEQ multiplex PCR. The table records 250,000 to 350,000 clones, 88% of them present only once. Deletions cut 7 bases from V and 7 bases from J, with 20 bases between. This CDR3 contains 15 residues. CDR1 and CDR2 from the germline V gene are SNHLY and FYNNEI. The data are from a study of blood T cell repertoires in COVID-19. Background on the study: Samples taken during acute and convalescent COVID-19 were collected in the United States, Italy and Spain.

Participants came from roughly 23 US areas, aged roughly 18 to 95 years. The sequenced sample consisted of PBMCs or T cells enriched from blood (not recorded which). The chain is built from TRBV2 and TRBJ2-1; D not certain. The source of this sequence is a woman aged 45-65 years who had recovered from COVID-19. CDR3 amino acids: CASKKNHQDGNEQFF. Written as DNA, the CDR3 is TGTGCCAGCAAAAAGAACCACCAAGACGGGAATGAGCAGTTCTTC.